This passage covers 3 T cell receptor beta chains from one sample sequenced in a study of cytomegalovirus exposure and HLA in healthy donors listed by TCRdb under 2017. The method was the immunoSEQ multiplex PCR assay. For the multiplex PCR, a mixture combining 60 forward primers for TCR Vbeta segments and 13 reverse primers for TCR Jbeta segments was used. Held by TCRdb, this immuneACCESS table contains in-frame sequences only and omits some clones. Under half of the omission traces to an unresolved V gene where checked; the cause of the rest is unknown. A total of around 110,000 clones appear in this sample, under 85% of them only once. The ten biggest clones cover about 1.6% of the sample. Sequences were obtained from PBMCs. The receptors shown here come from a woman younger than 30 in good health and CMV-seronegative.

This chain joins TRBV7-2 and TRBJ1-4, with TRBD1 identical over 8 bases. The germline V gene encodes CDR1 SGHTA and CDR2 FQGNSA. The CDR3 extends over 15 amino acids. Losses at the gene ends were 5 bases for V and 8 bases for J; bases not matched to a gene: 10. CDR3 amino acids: CASSLTGQVGEKLFF. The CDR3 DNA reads TGTGCCAGCAGCCTAACGGGACAGGTGGGGGAAAAACTGTTTTTT.

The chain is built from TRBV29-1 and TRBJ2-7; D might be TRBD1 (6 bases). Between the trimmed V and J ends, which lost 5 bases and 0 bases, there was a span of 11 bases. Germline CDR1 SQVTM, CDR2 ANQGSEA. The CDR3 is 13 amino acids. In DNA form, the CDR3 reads TGCAGCGTTAAAAAAGGGGGCTCCTACGAGCAGTACTTC. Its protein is CSVKKGGSYEQYF.

The CDR3 nucleotides read TGTGCCAGCAGACAGGATCCTGGGGCCAACGTCCTGACTTTC. Its translation is CASRQDPGANVLTF. The chain carries TRBV27 and TRBJ2-6; weak D call: TRBD1 (5 bases). The CDR3 loop spans 14 amino acids. V was trimmed by 6 bases and J by 2 bases, leaving 8 bases between them. The germline CDR1 and CDR2 sequences are MNHEY and SMNVEV (reference sequence).